This TCR beta chain originates from a study of shared clonotypes between healthy human individuals. General study findings and limits: Larger richness was generally estimated for naive than memory subsets. Naive CD4 clonotypes overlapped across a few donors at roughly 4.5%.

The CD4+ fraction was divided into a CD45RA+ naive subset and a CD45RA-negative memory subset. Some 28,000 T cell genomes (around 200 ng DNA) went into each sorted-subset replicate. Libraries were prepared by immunoSEQ multiplex PCR; TCRdb keeps only in-frame clonotypes and omits some of them. The table lists roughly 1,000,000 clones, approximately 78% of them singletons. Germline V gene data show CDR1 as SNHLY and CDR2 as FYNNEI. This CDR3 contains 15 residues. The ends were cut back, 5 bases at V and 8 bases at J, with 18 bases in the middle. This clone appeared a few times. Its cognate antigen is unknown.

What was sequenced was memory CD4+ T cells from PBMCs. This sample's subset: CD45RA-negative fraction. The chain recombines TRBV2 with TRBJ1-4; tentative D call: TRBD1 (5 bases). The TCR comes from a man aged 18 to 30 in good health. Some clones in this sample may be carry-over from other donors' samples. The CDR3 loop is CASSPLGTPGEKLFF. The CDR3 DNA reads TGTGCCAGCAGTCCCTTAGGGACCCCCGGGGAAAAACTGTTTTTT.